A single sample is the source of the 28 T cell receptor beta chains below, sequenced in a study of T cells expressing NK-cell markers. TCRdb reanalyzed the 5' RACE reads, giving one entry per CDR3 protein sequence and no DNA. The specimen's table records about 390,000 distinct CDR3 sequences. The sample taken for sequencing was blood T cells: a sorted CD56 or NKG2C T cell subset, CD4+ or CD8+ T cells, or bulk PBMC T cells (not recorded which). The receptors shown here come from a woman aged 50 to 65 in good health.

The chain links TRBV6-1 to TRBJ2-5; the D gene TCRdb calls, TRBD1, cannot be checked with no DNA. The V gene's germline CDR1 is MNHNS and CDR2 SASEGT. CDR3 length equals 12 residues. This CDR3 reads CAGRGPRETQYF.

V and J are TRBV9 and TRBJ2-5; TCRdb picks TRBD1, but there is no DNA to check that call. Germline CDR1 and CDR2: SGDLS and YYNGEE. The CDR3 covers 14 residues. The chain's CDR3 is CASRVDAGGETQYF.

CDR3 sequence: CSVSRGASYGYTF. V gene TRBV29-1 combines with J gene TRBJ1-2; TCRdb gives TRBD1 as the D gene, but with no DNA this cannot be confirmed. Germline V gene data show CDR1 as SQVTM and CDR2 as ANQGSEA. This CDR3 spans 13 amino acids.

The chain is built from TRBV28 and TRBJ1-1; TCRdb's D gene call, TRBD1, goes unchecked for lack of DNA. The CDR3 consists of 12 residues. Germline V CDR1 and CDR2: MDHEN, SYDVKM. The CDR3 loop reads CASDSFNTEAFF.

The chain combines TRBV11-3 with TRBJ2-1. There are 16 residues in the CDR3. From germline, CDR1 is SGHNT and CDR2 YENEEA. The CDR3 spells CASSRQSGSSYNEQFF.

V gene TRBV7-9 combines with J gene TRBJ2-7; lacking DNA, the TRBD1 call made by TCRdb goes unchecked. The CDR3 runs 15 residues. Germline values: CDR1 SEHNR, CDR2 FQNEAQ (reference sequence). The CDR3 loop reads CASSLVAPNSYEQYF.

This chain connects TRBV29-1 to TRBJ2-2; lacking DNA, the TRBD2 call made by TCRdb goes unchecked. The CDR3 is 14 residues long. Germline V gives CDR1 SQVTM, CDR2 ANQGSEA. The CDR3 spells CSVSNLAFTGELFF.

The chain joins TRBV3-1 to TRBJ2-7; the D call of TRBD1 rests on TCRdb alone, since no DNA is present to check it. Germline V CDR1 and CDR2: LGHDT, YNNKEL (reference sequence). CDR3 size: 15 residues. CDR3 region: CASSSERTGRGEQYF.

The chain combines TRBV12-3 or TRBV12-4 with TRBJ1-2. CDR3 length: 13 amino acids. CDR3: CASSLAGSHGYTF.

The V call is TRBV20-1, the J call TRBJ2-5; the D call from TCRdb, TRBD2, cannot be confirmed without DNA. This CDR3 comprises 14 residues. Germline lookup yields CDR1 DFQATT and CDR2 SNEGSKA (reference sequence). The CDR3 here is CSARGMATAETQYF.

The chain has TRBV20-1 and TRBJ1-5; no DNA is available, so the TRBD1 call from TCRdb remains unchecked. Per the germline V gene, CDR1 is DFQATT and CDR2 is SNEGSKA (reference sequence). The CDR3 totals 15 residues. CDR3 sequence: CSARDAGKRGQPQHF.

The rearrangement uses TRBV5-1 and TRBJ2-1; checking the TCRdb D call of TRBD1 is not possible without DNA. The CDR3 is made up of 12 amino acids. CDR1 is SGHRS and CDR2 is YFSETQ in the germline V gene. CDR3 residues: CASSADSPRQFF.

V is TRBV25-1 and J is TRBJ2-7; the D call from TCRdb, TRBD1, cannot be confirmed without DNA. The CDR3 covers 13 residues. Germline V lookup: CDR1 MGHDK, CDR2 SYGVNS. This CDR3 reads CASSDWTGTEQYF.

The rearrangement joins TRBV29-1 to TRBJ2-2; TCRdb lists TRBD1, though no DNA is available to test this call. Germline V CDR1 and CDR2: SQVTM, ANQGSEA. The CDR3 loop spans 12 amino acids. CDR3 sequence: CSSDRGNGELFF.

The chain uses TRBV6-5 and TRBJ2-7; TCRdb gives TRBD2 as the D gene, but with no DNA this cannot be confirmed. The germline gives CDR1 MNHEY, CDR2 SVGAGI. The CDR3 runs to 12 residues. CDR3 sequence: CASSYAQGQQYF.

The J gene is TRBJ2-1, the V gene TRBV5-1; TCRdb's D gene call, TRBD1, goes unchecked for lack of DNA. The germline CDR1 and CDR2 sequences are SGHRS and YFSETQ. The CDR3 is made up of 13 amino acids. The CDR3 is CASSFNRAFEQFF.

The chain employs TRBV12-3 or TRBV12-4 and TRBJ1-4; TCRdb designates TRBD1, a call that cannot be tested without DNA. The length of the CDR3 is 18 residues. The CDR3 reads CASTTTRIQGATNEKLFF.

The V call is TRBV4-1, the J call TRBJ2-3; TCRdb's D call, TRBD1, is unchecked because there is no DNA. This CDR3 has 16 amino acids. Germline loops: CDR1 MGHRA, CDR2 YSYEKL. CDR3 residues: CASSQDDRRLTDTQYF.

The V gene is TRBV24-1, the J gene TRBJ1-3; TCRdb's D call of TRBD1 is untestable without DNA. The CDR3 loop spans 16 amino acids. Germline CDR1 and CDR2: KGHDR and SFDVKD. CDR3 amino acids: CATSGPTGGLGNTIYF.

V usage is TRBV6-5 and J usage is TRBJ2-2; TCRdb names TRBD1, which stays unverified in the absence of DNA. Germline V gene lookup returns CDR1 MNHEY and CDR2 SVGAGI. The CDR3 has 17 residues. CDR3: CASSYAPATVNTGELFF.

The chain has TRBV11-2 and TRBJ1-5. Germline V gives CDR1 SGHAT, CDR2 FQNNGV. CDR3 length equals 15 residues. CDR3 sequence: CASSLDLLGNQPQHF. The complete variable domain, with remaining parts taken from reference TRBV11-2 and TRBJ1-5, reads EAGVAQSPRYKIIEKRQSVAFWCNPISGHATLYWYQQILGQGPKLLIQFQNNGVVDDSQLPKDRFSAERLKGVDSTLKIQPAKLEDSAVYLCASSLDLLGNQPQHFGDGTRLSIL.

The chain recombines TRBV18 with TRBJ2-1. The CDR3 has 15 amino acids. CDR1 and CDR2 (germline): KGHSH, LQKENI. CDR3 region: CASSPPLGPANEQFF.

The chain combines TRBV30 with TRBJ2-5. The germline CDR1 and CDR2 sequences are GTSNPN and SVGIG (reference sequence). The CDR3 is 11 amino acids. The CDR3 loop is CAWTIGETQYF.

V and J are TRBV6-5 and TRBJ2-7; as DNA is missing, the TRBD2 call by TCRdb cannot be tested. Germline V gene data show CDR1 as MNHEY and CDR2 as SVGAGI. The CDR3 spans 14 residues. The CDR3 loop is CASSSSRDFYEQYF.

The chain couples TRBV29-1 to TRBJ2-1. This CDR3 comprises 12 residues. The germline gives CDR1 SQVTM, CDR2 ANQGSEA. The CDR3 spells CSVEWLNNEQFF.

The chain carries TRBV5-1 and TRBJ2-2; the TCRdb D gene call, TRBD2, has no DNA to confirm it. The CDR3 has 15 residues. CDR1 and CDR2 (germline): SGHRS, YFSETQ. The CDR3 loop reads CASSPGTSFSGELFF.

V usage is TRBV19 and J usage is TRBJ2-7; TCRdb outputs TRBD2, but without DNA this stays unchecked. The CDR3 is 15 residues long. CDR1 and CDR2 (germline): LNHDA, SQIVND (reference sequence). CDR3 protein: CASSIVSGRFNEQYF.

J is TRBJ2-5 and V is TRBV7-3; TCRdb picks TRBD2, but there is no DNA to check that call. This CDR3 comprises 16 residues. Per the germline V gene, CDR1 is SGHTA and CDR2 is FQGTGA. CDR3 amino acids: CASSLNPGLAQETQYF.